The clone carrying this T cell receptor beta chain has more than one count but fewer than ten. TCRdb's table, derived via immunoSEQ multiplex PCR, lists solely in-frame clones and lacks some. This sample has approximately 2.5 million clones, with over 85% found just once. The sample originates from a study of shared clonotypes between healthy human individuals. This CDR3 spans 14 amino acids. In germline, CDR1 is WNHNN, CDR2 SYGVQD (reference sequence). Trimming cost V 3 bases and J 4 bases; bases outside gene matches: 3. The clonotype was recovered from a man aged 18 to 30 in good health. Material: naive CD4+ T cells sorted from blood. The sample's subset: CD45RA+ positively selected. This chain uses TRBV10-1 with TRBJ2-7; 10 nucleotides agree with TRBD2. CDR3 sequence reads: CASSEQLAGYEQYF. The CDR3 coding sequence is TGCGCCAGCAGTGAACAACTAGCGGGATACGAGCAGTACTTC.